This T cell receptor beta chain was retrieved from a study of T cells in Graves' hyperthyroidism and ophthalmopathy. Authors of the study amplified TCR beta CDR3 regions from RNA transcripts. First-round RT-PCR of the TCR CDR3 relied on the HTBI primer set. Using its own MiXCR run on the multiplex PCR reads, TCRdb lists one record per CDR3 protein. This table has some 530,000 distinct CDR3 sequences, roughly 23% appearing once. Overall study findings and caveats: Median prediction lead before ophthalmopathy onset was around 6.9 months with the model.

This clonotype was recorded many times. The antigen is undetermined. The CDR3 totals 15 residues. V lost 3 bases to trimming and J lost 7 bases; unmatched junction nucleotides: 7. CDR1 and CDR2 (germline): SNHLY, FYNNEI. The TCR originated in a woman in her seventies with Graves' ophthalmopathy. The specimen sequenced was blood. This sequence joins TRBV2 and TRBJ1-4, with TRBD1 identical over 8 bases. CDR3 bases: TGTGCCAGCAGTGACCATGCAGGGGGCGGTGAAAAACTGTTTTTT. Translating it yields CASSDHAGGGEKLFF.